The source of this T cell receptor (beta chain) is a study of T cell repertoires in cytomegalovirus infection (dated by TCRdb to between 2019 and 2020). With respect to the entire study: Donor HLA type was relevant to the analysis, because carriage of CMV infection together with the matching HLA type was indicated by public TCR beta signatures. Findings and caveats that apply to the study as a whole: The ex vivo response was dominated by HLA-C-restricted CMV-specific TCR beta clonotypes, which also provided the single most frequent clonotype in two of eight donors. In both this cohort and an independent cohort of 350 or so donors, the cumulative frequency of public TCR beta family members distinguished carriers of CMV infection plus the relevant HLA type.

Note on this clonotype: The antigen it recognizes is unknown. Per-nucleotide qualities are absent, and no much larger clonotype sits a single base away.

The CDR3 runs 13 amino acids, cysteine and phenylalanine included. Left in the record is the CDR3 DNA by itself, 39 bases read in frame from the first base. V is cut by 7 bases and J by 6 bases, and the space between the germline ends is 16 bases. For CDR1 and CDR2, the germline V gene lists ENHRY and SYGVKD. The instrument was an Illumina HiSeq 1500. TCRdb reanalyzed the raw reads on its own, using fastp at Q25 for trimming and MiXCR for clone calling, and kept in-frame beta chains. One record per CDR3 amino acid sequence lists the most common genes and DNA. For this sample the table gives roughly 600,000 distinct CDR3 sequences, of which approximately 25% were detected only once. Together, the top ten hold 6.5% to 10% of the sample.

The specimen sequenced was CD8+ T cells from PBMCs. The receptor's source is a human donor in good health (CMV status not recorded). Some clones in this sample may be carry-over from other donors' samples. The V and J genes are TRBV10-3 and TRBJ2-7, with the D segment identity uncertain. CDR3 loop: CAIMAGTTCEQYF. The nucleotide sequence is TGTGCCATCATGGCCGGTACTACCTGCGAGCAGTACTTC.